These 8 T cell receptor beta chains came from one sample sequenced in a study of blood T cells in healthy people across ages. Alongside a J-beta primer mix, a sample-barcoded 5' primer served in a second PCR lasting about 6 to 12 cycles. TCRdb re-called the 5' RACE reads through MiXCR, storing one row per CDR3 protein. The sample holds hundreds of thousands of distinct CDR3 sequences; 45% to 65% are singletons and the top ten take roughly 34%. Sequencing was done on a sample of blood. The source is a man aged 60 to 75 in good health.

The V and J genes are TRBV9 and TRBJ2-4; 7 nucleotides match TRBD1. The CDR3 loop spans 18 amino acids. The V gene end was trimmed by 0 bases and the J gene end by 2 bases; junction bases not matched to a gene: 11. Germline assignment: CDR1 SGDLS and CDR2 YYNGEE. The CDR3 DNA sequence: TGTGCCAGCAGCGTAGGTCCTTTTGGCAGGGGGTCCAAAAACATTCAGTACTTC. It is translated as CASSVGPFGRGSKNIQYF.

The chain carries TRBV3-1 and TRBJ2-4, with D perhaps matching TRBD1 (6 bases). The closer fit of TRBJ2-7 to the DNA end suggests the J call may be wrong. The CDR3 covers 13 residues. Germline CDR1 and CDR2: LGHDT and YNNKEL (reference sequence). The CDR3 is CASSRGLTYEQYF. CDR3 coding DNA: TGTGCCAGCAGCCGGGGGCTCACCTACGAGCAGTACTTC.

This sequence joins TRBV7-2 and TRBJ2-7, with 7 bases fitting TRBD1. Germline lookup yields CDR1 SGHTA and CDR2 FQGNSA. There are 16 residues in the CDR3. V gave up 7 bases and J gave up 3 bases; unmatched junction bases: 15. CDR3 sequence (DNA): TGTGCCAGCACCCTAACGGGACAGCCCGCCGTCTACGAGCAGTACTTC. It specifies CASTLTGQPAVYEQYF.

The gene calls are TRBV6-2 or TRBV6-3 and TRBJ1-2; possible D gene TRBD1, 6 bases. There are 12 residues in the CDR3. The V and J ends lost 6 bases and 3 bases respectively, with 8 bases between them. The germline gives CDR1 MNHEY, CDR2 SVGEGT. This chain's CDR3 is CASRGAYYGYTF. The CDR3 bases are TGTGCCAGCAGGGGGGCCTACTATGGCTACACCTTC.

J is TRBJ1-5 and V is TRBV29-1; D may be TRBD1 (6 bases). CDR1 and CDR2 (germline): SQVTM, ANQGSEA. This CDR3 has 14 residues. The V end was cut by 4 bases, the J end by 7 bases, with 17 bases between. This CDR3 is CSVGPGGLGQPQHF. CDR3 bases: TGCAGCGTTGGCCCCGGGGGGCTGGGGCAGCCCCAGCATTTT. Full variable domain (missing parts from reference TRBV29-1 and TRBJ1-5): SAVISQKPSRDICQRGTSLTIQCQVDSQVTMMFWYRQQPGQSLTLIATANQGSEATYESGFVIDKFPISRPNLTFSTLTVSNMSPEDSSIYLCSVGPGGLGQPQHFGDGTRLSIL.

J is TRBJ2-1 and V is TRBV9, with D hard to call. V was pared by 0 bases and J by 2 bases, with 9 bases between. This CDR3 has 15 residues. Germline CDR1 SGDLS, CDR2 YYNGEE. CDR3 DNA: TGTGCCAGCAGCGTAGCTGGGGATCCCTACAATGAGCAGTTCTTC. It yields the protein CASSVAGDPYNEQFF.

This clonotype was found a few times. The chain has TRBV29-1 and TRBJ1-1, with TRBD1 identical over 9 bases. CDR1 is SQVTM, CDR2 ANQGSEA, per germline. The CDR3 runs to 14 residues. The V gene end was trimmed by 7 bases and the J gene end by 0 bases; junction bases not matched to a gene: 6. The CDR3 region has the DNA TGCAGCGCGACCCGGACAGGGGTGAACACTGAAGCTTTCTTT. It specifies CSATRTGVNTEAFF.

DNA of the CDR3: TGCGCCAGCAGCCTGGGGGAGGGGGATCGGTTCTTC. Its translation is CASSLGEGDRFF. The chain uses TRBV5-1 and TRBJ2-1, with D maybe TRBD2 (7 bases). This CDR3 is 12 amino acids long. Trimming stripped 4 bases from V and 15 bases from J, with 17 bases between. CDR1 and CDR2 from the germline V gene are SGHRS and YFSETQ.